This T cell receptor (beta chain) was identified during a study of Ad26.COV2.S vaccination and SARS-CoV-2 variants. General study findings and limits: It was vaccine recipients, not placebo recipients, who had the higher spike-specific TCR breadth.

The CDR3 length is 21 residues. The germline V gene has CDR1 MNHNY and CDR2 SVGAGI (reference sequence). V was shortened by 6 bases and J by 0 bases, with 33 bases between the two germline ends. Regarding this clone: What it binds is not known.

The assay was immunoSEQ multiplex PCR, and TCRdb's table has in-frame clones only and misses some. The repertoire holds under 95,000 clones, with under 90% as singletons. The genes are TRBV6-6 and TRBJ2-7; TRBD1 might be the D (8 bases). The TCR originated in a human donor who had recovered from COVID-19. The sequences come from peripheral blood, collected after recovery from COVID-19. CDR3 nucleotides: TGTGCCAGCAGCTCCCCGTTACCAACAGCGCCACAGGGGGGGAGCTCCTACGAGCAGTACTTC. Residues: CASSSPLPTAPQGGSSYEQYF.